This T cell receptor beta chain appears in the sequencing data of a study of metastatic and nonmetastatic thyroid tumors. By share of the sample, this clone is medium-sized (0.01 to 0.1%). Germline values: CDR1 SGHDN, CDR2 FVKESK. The CDR3 extends over 16 amino acids. Trimming at V came to 2 bases and at J to 5 bases, leaving 11 bases not matched to a gene. Patients underwent thyroid surgery, and none had received any treatment before it. MiXCR reprocessed the PCR reads for TCRdb. The table lists about 13,000 clones, 30% to 35% of them singletons. This rearrangement joins TRBV14 to TRBJ2-7; 8 positions agree with TRBD1. Sequencing was done on a sample of tumor tissue. This sequence was found in a male donor with papillary thyroid cancer or a benign thyroid nodule (not recorded which). Some clones in this sample may be carry-over from other donors' samples. CDR3 nucleotides: TGTGCCAGCAGCCAACTCTCGCCAGGGGGCTGGGACGAGCAGTACTTC. Its protein product is CASSQLSPGGWDEQYF.